The 30 T cell receptor beta chains below were found in one sample sequenced in a study of PD-1 blockade in classical Hodgkin lymphoma. Assay used: immunoSEQ multiplex PCR; TCRdb lists only in-frame clones, some missing. The sample consists of tens of thousands of clones, 85% to 95% of them appearing once. Every patient relapsed after autologous stem cell transplantation, and brentuximab vedotin exposure varied. Sequenced material: peripheral blood mononuclear cells (PBMCs), taken at baseline. Every receptor here comes from a human donor with classical Hodgkin lymphoma.

The chain joins TRBV5-1 to TRBJ2-1; D unresolved. The germline V gene encodes CDR1 SGHRS and CDR2 YFSETQ. CDR3 length: 15 amino acids. Trimming stripped 2 bases from V and 3 bases from J, with 12 bases between. In DNA, the CDR3 is TGCGCCAGCAGCTTTACACAAGCCCTCTACAATGAGCAGTTCTTC. Its translation is CASSFTQALYNEQFF.

The chain couples TRBV11-3 to TRBJ2-3, with D tentatively TRBD2 (5 bases). The CDR3 has 17 residues. Per germline, CDR1 SGHNT and CDR2 YENEEA. V lost 4 bases and J 0 bases, leaving 17 bases between the germline ends. The CDR3: CASSSHRTDPSTDTQYF. The CDR3 bases are TGTGCCAGCAGCTCCCATCGGACTGATCCTAGCACAGATACGCAGTATTTT. The variable domain in full, with the rest retrieved from reference TRBV11-3 and TRBJ2-3, is EAGVVQSPRYKIIEKKQPVAFWCNPISGHNTLYWYLQNLGQGPELLIRYENEEAVDDSQLPKDRFSAERLKGVDSTLKIQPAELGDSAVYLCASSSHRTDPSTDTQYFGPGTRLTVL.

This rearrangement joins TRBV5-6 to TRBJ2-7; D possibly uses TRBD1 or TRBD2 (5 bases each). Looked up from germline, CDR1 is SGHDT and CDR2 is YYEEEE. The CDR3 has 16 amino acids. Between the trimmed V and J ends, which lost 7 bases and 9 bases, there was a span of 29 bases. CDR3 sequence reads: CASGDQGSRETIGQYF. The CDR3 bases are TGTGCCAGCGGCGACCAAGGATCCAGGGAGACCATAGGGCAGTACTTC.

The V gene is TRBV30, the J gene TRBJ1-1, with no clear D. CDR3 length equals 12 residues. The V end lost 3 bases, the J end lost 5 bases, and 10 bases lay between the germline ends. Germline V gene data show CDR1 as GTSNPN and CDR2 as SVGIG (reference sequence). This chain's CDR3 is CAWSAPGTEAFF. The CDR3 DNA reads as TGTGCCTGGAGCGCCCCAGGAACTGAAGCTTTCTTT.

CDR3 bases: TGTGCCAGCAGCTTGGACAGGGGGTGGTACTACGAGCAGTACTTC. As protein: CASSLDRGWYYEQYF. The chain is built from TRBV5-6 and TRBJ2-7; 8 nucleotides align to TRBD1. V dropped 0 bases and J dropped 3; count of bases not matched to a gene: 5. There are 15 residues in the CDR3. CDR1 is SGHDT, CDR2 YYEEEE, per germline. The full variable domain, completed using reference TRBV5-6 and TRBJ2-7, is DAGVTQSPTHLIKTRGQQVTLRCSPKSGHDTVSWYQQALGQGPQFIFQYYEEEERQRGNFPDRFSGHQFPNYSSELNVNALLLGDSALYLCASSLDRGWYYEQYFGPGTRLTVT.

The chain uses TRBV7-2 and TRBJ1-1; no reliable D call. V was pared by 8 bases and J by 8 bases, with 12 bases between. The CDR3 is made up of 11 amino acids. Germline CDR1 and CDR2: SGHTA and FQGNSA. CDR3 sequence: CASPFGREAFF. As DNA, the CDR3 is TGTGCCAGCCCTTTCGGCAGGGAAGCTTTCTTT. Filled out from reference TRBV7-2 and TRBJ1-1, the complete variable domain reads GAGVSQSPSNKVTEKGKDVELRCDPISGHTALYWYRQSLGQGLEFLIYFQGNSAPDKSGLPSDRFSAERTGGSVSTLTIQRTQQEDSAVYLCASPFGREAFFGQGTRLTVV.

The V gene is TRBV19, the J gene TRBJ1-5, with D maybe TRBD1 (5 bases). The CDR3 contains 16 residues. V gave up 2 bases and J gave up 0 bases, with 11 bases separating them. Germline assignment: CDR1 LNHDA and CDR2 SQIVND (reference sequence). CDR3 bases: TGTGCCAGTAGTATAAGGTCAGACAGTAGCAATCAGCCCCAGCATTTT. Protein sequence: CASSIRSDSSNQPQHF.

This rearrangement joins TRBV7-9 to TRBJ2-5, with D unresolved. Germline assignment: CDR1 SEHNR and CDR2 FQNEAQ (reference sequence). The CDR3 consists of 13 residues. V was cut by 6 bases and J by 1 base, with 9 bases left in between. The CDR3 coding sequence is TGTGCCAGCAGTGGACCTGGCCAAGAGACCCAGTACTTC. Translating it yields CASSGPGQETQYF.

This chain joins TRBV15 and TRBJ1-2; D unclear. V was pared by 0 bases and J by 1 base, with 12 bases between. Per the germline V gene, CDR1 is LNHNV and CDR2 is YYDKDF (reference sequence). There are 16 residues in the CDR3. The CDR3 region is CATSREAPILNYGYTF. CDR3 nucleotides: TGTGCCACCAGCAGAGAGGCGCCAATCCTTAACTATGGCTACACCTTC.

The chain joins TRBV5-5 to TRBJ2-7, with D maybe TRBD1 (5 bases). V was clipped by 4 bases and J by 3 bases, with 14 bases between them. The V gene's germline CDR1 is SGHKS and CDR2 YYEKEE (reference sequence). The CDR3 sequence is 14 residues long. This chain's CDR3 is CASSPRDRNYEQYF. CDR3 nucleotides: TGTGCCAGCAGCCCGAGAGACAGAAACTACGAGCAGTACTTC.

The chain combines TRBV9 with TRBJ2-7; 10 nucleotides match TRBD1. CDR1 and CDR2 from the germline V gene are SGDLS and YYNGEE. The ends lost 0 bases at V and 2 bases at J; junction bases unmatched: 2. The CDR3 extends over 15 amino acids. CDR3 coding DNA: TGTGCCAGCAGCGTAGGGACAGGGGGAACCTACGAGCAGTACTTC. It specifies CASSVGTGGTYEQYF.

The chain links TRBV12-2 to TRBJ2-7; whether TRBD2, the table's D call, matches the DNA was not checked. TRBV12-2 is a documented pseudogene. This CDR3 is built from 14 residues. CDR3 amino acids: CASRFGLAGDEQYF. CDR3 DNA sequence: TGTGCAAGTCGCTTCGGACTAGCGGGGGACGAGCAGTACTTC.

CDR3 in DNA: TGCGCCAGCAGCCAGGGGGACAGCAAAGTGTTTTTT. Its protein product is CASSQGDSKVFF. The chain joins TRBV4-1 to TRBJ1-4; 7 bases fit TRBD1. Germline values: CDR1 MGHRA, CDR2 YSYEKL. Unmatched junction bases numbered 7, after V lost 3 bases and J lost 15 bases. The CDR3 totals 12 residues.

The chain is built from TRBV4-3 and TRBJ1-2; 8 bases match TRBD1. The V segment lost 0 bases and the J segment 8 bases; nucleotides outside the gene matches: 14. CDR3 size: 17 residues. In germline, CDR1 is LGHNA, CDR2 YSLEER. CDR3 coding DNA: TGCGCCAGCAGCCAAGATCACGGCTTACAGGGGGACTCCGGCTACACCTTC. Translation gives CASSQDHGLQGDSGYTF.

This chain joins TRBV7-2 and TRBJ2-5; D not resolved. V was pared by 5 bases and J by 5 bases, with 6 bases between. Germline V gene lookup returns CDR1 SGHTA and CDR2 FQGNSA. CDR3 length: 11 residues. CDR3 nucleotides: TGTGCCAGCAGCCCTCGGGAGACCCAGTACTTC. Residues: CASSPRETQYF.

The chain combines TRBV5-1 with TRBJ2-5, with 9 bases matching TRBD2. This CDR3 region has 17 residues. Germline CDR1 and CDR2: SGHRS and YFSETQ. The ends lost 0 bases at V and 1 base at J; junction bases unmatched: 7. Written as DNA, the CDR3 is TGCGCCAGCAGCTTGGTACCTAAGCGGGGGGTCCAAGAGACCCAGTACTTC. Translated: CASSLVPKRGVQETQYF.

The chain is built from TRBV7-9 and TRBJ2-7; D is unclear. Trimming took 6 bases from V and 3 from J, leaving 6 bases between them. CDR3 length: 11 amino acids. Germline lookup yields CDR1 SEHNR and CDR2 FQNEAQ (reference sequence). DNA of the CDR3: TGTGCCAGCAGTCCTAGCTACGAGCAGTACTTC. Its translation is CASSPSYEQYF.

The rearrangement uses TRBV9 and TRBJ1-3; no firm D call. The V and J ends lost 3 bases and 0 bases respectively, with 13 bases between them. The CDR3 extends over 16 amino acids. Germline CDR1 and CDR2: SGDLS and YYNGEE. The CDR3 sequence: CASSALGIGSGNTIYF. The CDR3 bases are TGTGCCAGCAGCGCTCTCGGAATTGGCTCTGGAAACACCATATATTTT.

The CDR3 region is CASSLWSVSVTGELFF. CDR3 DNA sequence: TGTGCCAGCAGTTTATGGTCAGTCTCGGTCACCGGGGAGCTGTTTTTT. V usage is TRBV28 and J usage is TRBJ2-2; D is ambiguous. There are 16 residues in the CDR3. The germline gives CDR1 MDHEN, CDR2 SYDVKM. Deletions cut 0 bases from V and 4 bases from J, with 12 bases between.

The V call is TRBV9, the J call TRBJ1-3, with D perhaps TRBD1 (6 bases). The CDR3 is 15 residues long. V gave up 0 bases and J gave up 4 bases, with 11 bases separating them. Germline V gene sequence: CDR1 SGDLS, CDR2 YYNGEE. The CDR3 bases are TGTGCCAGCAGCGTAGACCAGGGGCACGGAAACACCATATATTTT. Amino acids: CASSVDQGHGNTIYF.

This clone was detected only once. The J gene is TRBJ1-2, the V gene TRBV6-5, with D possibly matching TRBD1 (6 bases). Germline-derived CDR1 and CDR2 are MNHEY and SVGAGI. V lost 0 bases and J 0 bases, leaving 11 bases between the germline ends. The CDR3 extends over 16 amino acids. The CDR3 DNA is TGTGCCAGCAGTTACTCGGGGGCAAGAGCTAACTATGGCTACACCTTC. Translated: CASSYSGARANYGYTF.

The rearrangement uses TRBV27 and TRBJ2-2; D is unclear. The CDR3 totals 16 residues. The germline gives CDR1 MNHEY, CDR2 SMNVEV (reference sequence). V was trimmed by 3 bases and J by 0 bases, leaving 11 bases between them. The CDR3 nucleotides are TGTGCCAGCAGTTTCCTGGAAGAGGCGAACACCGGGGAGCTGTTTTTT. Translated: CASSFLEEANTGELFF.

The chain is built from TRBV7-8 and TRBJ2-7, with D hard to call. V gave up 5 bases and J gave up 0 bases, with 14 bases separating them. The CDR3 runs 15 residues. In germline, CDR1 is SGHVS, CDR2 FQNEAQ. The CDR3 reads CASSDQKRDSYEQYF. CDR3 bases: TGTGCCAGCAGCGACCAGAAAAGGGACTCCTACGAGCAGTACTTC.

The chain joins TRBV16 to TRBJ1-1; D call uncertain. Germline CDR1 reads KGHSY; CDR2 reads FQNENV. Trimming removed 2 bases from V and 2 bases from J, with 6 bases in between. This CDR3 has 13 amino acids. The CDR3 loop is CASSQERNTEAFF. CDR3 bases: TGTGCCAGCAGCCAAGAGAGAAACACTGAAGCTTTCTTT. Full variable domain (rest looked up from reference TRBV16 and TRBJ1-1): GEEVAQTPKHLVRGEGQKAKLYCAPIKGHSYVFWYQQVLKNEFKFLISFQNENVFDETGMPKERFSAKCLPNSPCSLEIQATKLEDSAVYFCASSQERNTEAFFGQGTRLTVV.

This chain connects TRBV27 to TRBJ1-3; 9 nucleotides agree with TRBD1. The V segment lost 5 bases and the J segment 8 bases; nucleotides outside the gene matches: 7. Germline V gene sequence: CDR1 MNHEY, CDR2 SMNVEV (reference sequence). There are 14 residues in the CDR3. The CDR3 nucleotides read TGTGCCAGCAGTATAGGGACAGGGTCGGACACCATATATTTT. Residues: CASSIGTGSDTIYF.

The chain combines TRBV30 with TRBJ2-7; D call uncertain. Trimming removed 0 bases at V and 2 bases at J, with 11 bases between. The germline CDR1 and CDR2 sequences are GTSNPN and SVGIG (reference sequence). The length of the CDR3 is 14 residues. This CDR3 is CAWSVLAGPYEQYF. CDR3 coding DNA: TGTGCCTGGAGTGTACTCGCAGGTCCCTACGAGCAGTACTTC.

CDR3 region: CASIVVRETQYF. CDR3 nucleotide sequence: TGTGCCAGTATCGTTGTGCGCGAGACCCAGTACTTC. The genes are TRBV19 and TRBJ2-5; no definite D call. The CDR3 consists of 12 residues. V was pared by 7 bases and J by 5 bases, with 11 bases between. Germline-derived CDR1 and CDR2 are LNHDA and SQIVND (reference sequence).

The chain combines TRBV10-3 with TRBJ1-1, with D unresolved. The germline V gene encodes CDR1 ENHRY and CDR2 SYGVKD. V lost 4 bases and J lost 2, with 14 bases in between. The CDR3 runs to 15 residues. Here the CDR3 reads CAISGADFRNTEAFF. The DNA of the CDR3 is TGTGCCATCAGTGGGGCCGATTTCCGAAACACTGAAGCTTTCTTT.

The chain recombines TRBV6-5 with TRBJ1-6; D gene unclear. V lost 11 bases and J lost 7, with 6 bases in between. Germline CDR1 MNHEY, CDR2 SVGAGI. The CDR3 totals 10 residues. As DNA, the CDR3 is TGTGCCTGGGTCAATTCACCCCTCCACTTT. Protein: CAWVNSPLHF.

This sequence joins TRBV9 and TRBJ2-7; TRBD2 is a possible D gene (6 bases). Germline-derived CDR1 and CDR2 are SGDLS and YYNGEE. This CDR3 spans 16 amino acids. V lost 2 bases and J 1 base, leaving 16 bases between the germline ends. DNA for the CDR3: TGTGCCAGCAGCGTGGGGACGGGCCGGGGGTCCTACGAGCAGTACTTC. Amino acid sequence: CASSVGTGRGSYEQYF.